Here is one T cell receptor beta chain with its context. Its target antigen remains unknown. No qualities accompany the bases; no much larger clone lies one base away. The data belong to a study of Ad26.COV2.S vaccination and SARS-CoV-2 variants (dated by TCRdb to the early 2020s). At the level of the whole study: Vaccine-arm donors came from COV1001, a multicentre, randomized, double-blind, placebo-controlled phase I-IIa trial of Ad26.COV2.S in healthy adults. TCRbeta repertoire sequencing was used to assess the specificity and breadth of SARS-CoV-2-reactive T cell receptors after Ad26.COV2.S vaccination. The TCR-sequenced set comprised around 30 samples: 19 Ad26.COV2.S vaccine recipients, 5 placebo recipients and 8 SARS-CoV-2 convalescent individuals. Dosing of Ad26.COV2.S was intramuscular, at either 5x10^10 or 1x10^11 viral particles, delivered as one shot or as two shots spaced 56 days apart. Blinding of investigators to trial group allocation was maintained during experiments and outcome assessment. Trial participants were randomized into five groups of five, in which low-dose or high-dose Ad26.COV2.S was given once or twice, or placebo was given on both occasions.

The immunoSEQ Assay was used to sequence TCRbeta CDR3 regions. After extraction, genomic DNA underwent amplification by bias-controlled multiplex PCR, followed by high-throughput sequencing. Concerning the study's data processing: To quantify the absolute abundance of every unique TCRbeta CDR3 region, sequences were collapsed and filtered. T cell fraction was estimated by normalizing TCRbeta template counts to usable DNA, which was measured by amplifying reference genes present in all nucleated cells. Repertoire TCRs were annotated as SARS-CoV-2-specific when V gene, CDR3 amino acid sequence and J gene were exactly matched to a known reactive TCR set. The reference SARS-CoV-2 TCR set came from MIRA and was filtered for enrichment in COVID-19-positive ImmuneCODE repertoires, removing public or cross-reactive TCRs. Based on the MIRA antigens, annotated TCRs were further analysed at the level of specific ORF or position within ORF. Depth was the summed frequency of annotated unique rearrangements, while breadth was defined as annotated unique rearrangements over total unique productive rearrangements. Two-sided Wilcoxon rank-sum tests were used to compare TCR breadth between groups. Drawn from immuneACCESS, this table holds only the in-frame rearrangements with V and J called that TCRdb kept. Clones are partly lost; checked studies trace under half to an unresolved V gene and leave the rest unexplained. For V, J and clone size, that table is used; D and trimming come from the DNA. The sample profile shows some 250,000 clones; 88% of them were found once. Jointly, the top ten make up around a tenth of the sample.

The full study reports these points: According to the authors, total T cell responses may have been underestimated by the TCR breadth and depth analyses. Substantial breadth of spike-specific CD8+ and CD4+ T cell responses was reported after vaccination. Compared with placebo recipients, Ad26.COV2.S recipients showed higher spike-specific TCR breadth (P = 0.0014). The study lacked the statistical power to compare responses across vaccine doses or regimens. Comparable non-spike TCR breadth was observed between vaccine and placebo recipients, consistent with only spike being contained in the vaccine.

Reading from cysteine to phenylalanine, the CDR3 counts 14 amino acids. Only the CDR3 region is kept as DNA, spanning 42 bases read in frame from base 1. V is shortened by 3 bases, J by 2 bases, and the region joining them spans 11 bases. CDR1 and CDR2, per the germline V gene, are SGHRS and YFSETQ. The sample's treatment or condition label, decoded: roughly 18 received Ad26.COV2.S at low or high dose, single or two shots; 5 received placebo; per-sample allocation not given. For vaccine and placebo recipients, repertoires were sequenced using samples collected on day 63 after the first injection. Between 29 July and 7 August 2020, Cohort 1b enrolled around 25 adults aged 18-55 years at one site in Boston, USA. Ad26.COV2.S was a replication-incompetent adenovirus type 26 vector expressing a prefusion-stabilized SARS-CoV-2 spike protein from the original Wuhan strain.

The receptor chain draws on TRBV5-1 and TRBJ2-5; the best D guess is TRBD2, with 5 bases matching. The sequences come from peripheral blood, collected in a trial of Ad26.COV2.S vaccine versus placebo. The sequence was collected from a person between 18 and 60 years old who received the Ad26.COV2.S COVID-19 vaccine or a placebo. In nucleotides, the sequence is TGCGCCAGCAGCTCCGGGGTTCTACAAGAGACCCAGTACTTC. Its amino acids are CASSSGVLQETQYF.